Listed here are 19 T cell receptor beta chains from one sample, sequenced in a study of blood T cell repertoires in COVID-19. Repertoires were generated with immunoSEQ multiplex PCR, while TCRdb's copy carries only in-frame clones and drops some. The sample has under 130,000 clones, approximately 88% seen once. Sequencing was performed on peripheral blood. Every receptor here comes from a woman aged 55-69 years with acute or convalescent COVID-19.

The chain employs TRBV3-1 (or the pseudogene TRBV3-2) and TRBJ1-6; D not resolved. Trimming removed 4 bases at V and 14 bases at J, with 24 bases between. Germline lookup yields CDR1 LGHDT and CDR2 YNNKEL (reference sequence). The CDR3 has 16 amino acids. CDR3 in DNA: TGTGCCAGCAGCCCACAGTTGGGCCTCCTGGGGAGATCCCTCCACTTT. It is translated as CASSPQLGLLGRSLHF.

This sequence joins TRBV5-1 and TRBJ1-6; TRBD1 agrees at 7 bases. The CDR3 is 16 residues long. CDR1 is SGHRS, CDR2 YFSETQ, per germline. V gave up 5 bases and J gave up 11 bases; unmatched junction bases: 16. The chain's CDR3 is CASRRGGQPDLTPLHF. In DNA, the CDR3 is TGCGCCAGCAGAAGAGGGGGCCAGCCTGATCTTACACCCCTCCACTTT.

V is TRBV11-3 and J is TRBJ2-5, with D perhaps TRBD2 (5 bases). V lost 0 bases and J lost 5, with 16 bases in between. Germline values: CDR1 SGHNT, CDR2 YENEEA. The CDR3 is made up of 16 amino acids. The CDR3 here is CASSLDPLSGSETQYF. The CDR3 region has the DNA TGTGCCAGCAGCTTAGATCCTCTAAGTGGGAGCGAGACCCAGTACTTC.

V and J are TRBV15 and TRBJ2-2; 10 positions agree with TRBD2. Germline V gives CDR1 LNHNV, CDR2 YYDKDF (reference sequence). CDR3 length equals 16 residues. The V segment lost 5 bases and the J segment 3 bases; nucleotides outside the gene matches: 6. CDR3: CATSPPSGGDTGELFF. The DNA for the CDR3 is TGTGCCACCAGCCCTCCGAGCGGGGGGGACACCGGGGAGCTGTTTTTT. Full variable domain (outside the CDR3, taken from reference TRBV15 and TRBJ2-2): DAMVIQNPRYQVTQFGKPVTLSCSQTLNHNVMYWYQQKSSQAPKLLFHYYDKDFNNEADTPDNFQSRRPNTSFCFLDIRSPGLGDTAMYLCATSPPSGGDTGELFFGEGSRLTVL.

This clone has more than one count but fewer than ten. The chain joins TRBV6-5 to TRBJ1-2; D is unclear. Trimming removed 7 bases at V and 4 bases at J, with 10 bases between. The length of the CDR3 is 12 residues. Per germline, CDR1 MNHEY and CDR2 SVGAGI. Here the CDR3 reads CASTAHGYGYTF. CDR3 coding DNA: TGTGCCAGCACTGCCCACGGCTATGGCTACACCTTC.

This clone was counted between two and nine times. The chain recombines TRBV27 with TRBJ1-5; TRBD1 is a possible D gene (6 bases). Germline V CDR1 and CDR2: MNHEY, SMNVEV (reference sequence). Trimming stripped 4 bases from V and 2 bases from J, with 12 bases between. The CDR3 is made up of 15 amino acids. The CDR3, as DNA: TGTGCCAGCAGTTCCCAGGGGTTAGGCAATCAGCCCCAGCATTTT. This encodes CASSSQGLGNQPQHF.

V and J are TRBV9 and TRBJ1-3, with D perhaps TRBD1 (6 bases). CDR3 length: 13 amino acids. From germline, CDR1 is SGDLS and CDR2 YYNGEE. V was clipped by 5 bases and J by 4 bases, with 10 bases between them. The DNA of the CDR3 is TGTGCCAGCAGTACCAGGGGAGGAAACACCATATATTTT. Its protein is CASSTRGGNTIYF.

The chain carries TRBV28 and TRBJ1-1; 9 bases agree with TRBD1. Germline-derived CDR1 and CDR2 are MDHEN and SYDVKM. The CDR3 is 16 residues long. V dropped 1 base and J dropped 4; count of bases not matched to a gene: 7. The CDR3 loop reads CASSLFTGGRSTEAFF. The CDR3 DNA sequence: TGTGCCAGCAGTTTATTTACAGGGGGCCGGAGCACTGAAGCTTTCTTT.

V and J are TRBV5-1 and TRBJ2-2; 13 nucleotides match TRBD2. The CDR3 consists of 15 residues. Trimming at V came to 5 bases and at J to 3 bases, leaving 1 base not matched to a gene. The germline V gene has CDR1 SGHRS and CDR2 YFSETQ. CDR3 bases: TGCGCCAGCAGGGGACTAGCGGGATACACCGGGGAGCTGTTTTTT. Translation gives CASRGLAGYTGELFF.

The chain uses TRBV5-6 and TRBJ1-3, with a weak D call TRBD1 (6 bases). The germline V gene has CDR1 SGHDT and CDR2 YYEEEE. V was shortened by 4 bases and J by 0 bases, with 17 bases between the two germline ends. The CDR3 is 17 amino acids. Here the CDR3 DNA reads TGTGCCAGCAGCCCTCTTAGGGACACCTACTCTGGAAACACCATATATTTT. It encodes CASSPLRDTYSGNTIYF.

This chain joins TRBV7-9 and TRBJ1-4, with D possibly matching TRBD1 (5 bases). CDR3 length: 15 residues. V was trimmed by 1 base and J by 5 bases, leaving 11 bases between them. The germline V gene encodes CDR1 SEHNR and CDR2 FQNEAQ (reference sequence). This CDR3 reads CASSLDQGLNEKLFF. The CDR3 bases are TGTGCCAGCAGCTTAGATCAGGGACTGAATGAAAAACTGTTTTTT.

V is TRBV30 and J is TRBJ1-6; D is unclear. Per germline, CDR1 GTSNPN and CDR2 SVGIG (reference sequence). This CDR3 contains 12 residues. V was pared by 8 bases and J by 8 bases, with 13 bases between. The CDR3 loop reads CAGGPEDSPLHF. The CDR3 region has the DNA TGTGCCGGCGGCCCGGAAGATTCACCCCTCCACTTT.

The chain couples TRBV21-1 to TRBJ2-7; the table's D call of TRBD2 was not tested on the DNA. TRBV21-1 is described as a pseudogene. The CDR3 covers 20 residues. CDR3 DNA: TGTGCCAGCAGCAAATTTGATGCGGGGGTACCGGGACTAGCGCTCTACGAGCAGTACTTC. It specifies CASSKFDAGVPGLALYEQYF.

The chain uses TRBV5-1 and TRBJ2-2; 9 nucleotides line up with TRBD1. CDR3 size: 15 residues. CDR1 is SGHRS and CDR2 is YFSETQ in the germline V gene. Trimming at V came to 4 bases and at J to 5 bases, leaving 6 bases not matched to a gene. The CDR3 sequence is CASSLGQGTTGELFF. Written as DNA, the CDR3 is TGCGCCAGCAGCCTGGGACAGGGAACGACCGGGGAGCTGTTTTTT.

The chain is built from TRBV3-1 (or the pseudogene TRBV3-2) and TRBJ1-1; D remains ambiguous. The CDR3 runs 14 residues. Looked up from germline, CDR1 is LGHDT and CDR2 is YNNKEL (reference sequence). V was trimmed by 0 bases and J by 9 bases, leaving 14 bases between them. CDR3 residues: CASSQETAGSKAFF. CDR3 bases: TGTGCCAGCAGCCAAGAGACTGCGGGCAGTAAAGCTTTCTTT.

V and J are TRBV6-5 and TRBJ2-1; 14 nucleotides align to TRBD2. Germline CDR1 and CDR2: MNHEY and SVGAGI. The J segment lost 7 bases and the V segment lost 4 bases, leaving 3 bases of the junction unmatched. This CDR3 has 15 residues. This CDR3 reads CASSSGTSGSNEQFF. CDR3 nucleotides: TGTGCCAGCAGTTCCGGGACTAGCGGGAGTAATGAGCAGTTCTTC.

The chain couples TRBV5-1 to TRBJ1-3, with 7 nucleotides matching TRBD1. Per germline, CDR1 SGHRS and CDR2 YFSETQ. V lost 0 bases, J lost 2 bases, and 2 bases stayed unmatched. The CDR3 sequence is 15 residues long. The CDR3 spells CASSLATGTGNTIYF. For the CDR3, the DNA is TGCGCCAGCAGCTTGGCGACAGGGACTGGAAACACCATATATTTT.

This rearrangement joins TRBV19 to TRBJ1-3; D is possibly TRBD1 (5 bases). This CDR3 has 15 amino acids. Per germline, CDR1 LNHDA and CDR2 SQIVND (reference sequence). Trimming cost V 3 bases and J 3 bases, with 12 bases left between them. This CDR3 reads CASSIPRDRGNTIYF. The CDR3 DNA follows: TGTGCCAGTAGTATCCCGCGGGACCGTGGAAACACCATATATTTT.

The count of this clone is one. The genes are TRBV6-6 and TRBJ1-3; unclear D gene. V was pared by 5 bases and J by 10 bases, with 12 bases between. The CDR3 sequence is 12 residues long. Germline V gene sequence: CDR1 MNHNY, CDR2 SVGAGI (reference sequence). CDR3 sequence reads: CASSLRSDTIYF. CDR3 coding DNA: TGTGCCAGCAGTCTCAGGTCGGATACCATATATTTT.